This T cell receptor (beta chain) was identified during a study of T cells in Graves' hyperthyroidism and ophthalmopathy. What was amplified from RNA transcripts were TCR beta CDR3 regions. The HTBI primer set was used in a first-round RT-PCR of the TCR CDR3. TCRdb re-derived calls from the multiplex PCR reads in MiXCR, one entry per CDR3 protein. The table records about 600,000 distinct CDR3 sequences, over 12% of them present only once. The CDR3 has 17 amino acids. Germline-derived CDR1 and CDR2 are MDHEN and SYDVKM. V was pared by 5 bases and J by 2 bases, with 16 bases between. This clonotype was seen repeatedly, ten times or more. Inclusion characteristics of ophthalmopathy patients comprised a Clinical Activity Score of at least 3, a NOSPECS grade of at least 4, and duration under 3 months. Thyroid ultrasound and orbital computed tomography, with clinical symptoms and serum thyroxine and TRAb, informed diagnoses.

Source material: blood. The TCR sequence derives from a woman in her late teens or twenties with Graves' ophthalmopathy. The chain links TRBV28 to TRBJ1-6; TRBD1 is a possible D gene (5 bases). The CDR3 loop reads CASSIDSAFPYNSPLHF. For the CDR3, the DNA is TGTGCCAGCAGTATTGACAGCGCCTTCCCCTATAATTCACCCCTCCACTTT.